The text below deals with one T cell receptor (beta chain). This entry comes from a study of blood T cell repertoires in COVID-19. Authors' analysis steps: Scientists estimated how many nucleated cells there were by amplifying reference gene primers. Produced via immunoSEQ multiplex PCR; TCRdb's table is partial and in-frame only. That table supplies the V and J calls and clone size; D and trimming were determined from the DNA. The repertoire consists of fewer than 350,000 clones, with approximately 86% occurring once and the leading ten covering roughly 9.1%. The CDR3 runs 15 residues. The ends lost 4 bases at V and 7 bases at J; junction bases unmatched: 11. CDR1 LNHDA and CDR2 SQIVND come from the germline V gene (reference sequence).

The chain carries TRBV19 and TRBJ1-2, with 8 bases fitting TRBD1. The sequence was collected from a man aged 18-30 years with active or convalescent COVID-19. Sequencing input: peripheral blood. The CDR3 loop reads CASSKPSQGAAGYTF. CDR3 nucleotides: TGTGCCAGTAGTAAACCCTCGCAGGGGGCGGCTGGCTACACCTTC.